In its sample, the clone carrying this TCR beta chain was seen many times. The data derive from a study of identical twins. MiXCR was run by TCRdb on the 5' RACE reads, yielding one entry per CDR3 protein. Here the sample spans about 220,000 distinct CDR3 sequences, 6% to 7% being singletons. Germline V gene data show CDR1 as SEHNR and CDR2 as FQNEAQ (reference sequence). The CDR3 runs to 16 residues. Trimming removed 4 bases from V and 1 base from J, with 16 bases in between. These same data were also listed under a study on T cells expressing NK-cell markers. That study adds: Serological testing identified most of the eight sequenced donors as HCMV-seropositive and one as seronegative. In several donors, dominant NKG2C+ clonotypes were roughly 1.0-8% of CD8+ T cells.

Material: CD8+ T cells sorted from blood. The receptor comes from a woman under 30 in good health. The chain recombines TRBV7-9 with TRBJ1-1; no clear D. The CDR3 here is CASSSPMSTGNTEAFF. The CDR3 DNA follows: TGTGCCAGCAGCTCACCGATGTCGACTGGGAACACTGAAGCTTTCTTT. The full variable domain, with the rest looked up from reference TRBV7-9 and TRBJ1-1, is DTGVSQNPRHKITKRGQNVTFRCDPISEHNRLYWYRQTLGQGPEFLTYFQNEAQLEKSRLLSDRFSAERPKGSFSTLEIQRTEQGDSAMYLCASSSPMSTGNTEAFFGQGTRLTVV.